The present entry profiles one T cell receptor (beta chain) with its context. Its matching antigen is unknown. Being one base from a much bigger clone, this may be a read error. The sample comes from a study of response to subunit inactivated influenza vaccine. Broader study findings: After each seasonal influenza vaccination, few new T cells are recruited, the authors suggested.

One entry per CDR3 protein results from TCRdb running MiXCR on the RT-PCR reads. Among approximately 570,000 distinct CDR3 sequences listed, 7.6% were seen once. The CDR3 contains 14 residues. Germline V CDR1 and CDR2: DFQATT, SNEGSKA (reference sequence). V dropped 6 bases and J dropped 1 base, with 16 bases sitting between them. The sample consisted of PBMCs from blood, taken less than 30 months after vaccination. This receptor was identified in a man between 50 and 69 years old who received an inactivated influenza vaccine. This chain links TRBV20-1 with TRBJ2-7; D is undetermined. The CDR3 here is CSATNPEHSYEQYF. Here the CDR3 DNA reads TGCAGTGCAACCAATCCGGAACATTCCTACGAGCAGTACTTC.